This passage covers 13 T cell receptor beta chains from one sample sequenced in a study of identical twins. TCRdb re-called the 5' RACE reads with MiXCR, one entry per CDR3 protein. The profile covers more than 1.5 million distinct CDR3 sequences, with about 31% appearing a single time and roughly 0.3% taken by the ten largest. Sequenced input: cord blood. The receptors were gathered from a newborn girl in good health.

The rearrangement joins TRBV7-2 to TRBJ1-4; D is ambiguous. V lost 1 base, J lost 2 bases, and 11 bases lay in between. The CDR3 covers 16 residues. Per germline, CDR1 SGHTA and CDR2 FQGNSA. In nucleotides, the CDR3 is TGTGCCAGCAGCTTAGGGGTGGCGGCGACTAATGAAAAACTGTTTTTT. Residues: CASSLGVAATNEKLFF.

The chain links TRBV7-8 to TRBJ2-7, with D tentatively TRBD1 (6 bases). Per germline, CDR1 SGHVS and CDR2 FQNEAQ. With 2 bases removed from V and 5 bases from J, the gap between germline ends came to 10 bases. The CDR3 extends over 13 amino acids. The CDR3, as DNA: TGTGCCAGCAGCTTAAGGGGACAACACGAGCAGTACTTC. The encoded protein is CASSLRGQHEQYF.

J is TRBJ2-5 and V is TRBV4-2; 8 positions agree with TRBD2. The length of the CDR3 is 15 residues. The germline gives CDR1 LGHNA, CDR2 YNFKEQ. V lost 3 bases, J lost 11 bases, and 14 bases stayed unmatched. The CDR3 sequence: CASSHTRGGGNEQYF. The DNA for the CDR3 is TGTGCCAGCAGCCATACTCGGGGGGGCGGCAATGAGCAGTACTTC.

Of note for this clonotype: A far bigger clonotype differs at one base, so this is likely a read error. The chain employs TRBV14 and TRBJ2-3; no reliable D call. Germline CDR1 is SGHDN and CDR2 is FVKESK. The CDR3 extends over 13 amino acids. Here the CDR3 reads CASSQGLTDTRYF. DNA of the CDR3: TGTGCCAGCAGCCAAGGCCTCACAGATACGCGGTATTTT.

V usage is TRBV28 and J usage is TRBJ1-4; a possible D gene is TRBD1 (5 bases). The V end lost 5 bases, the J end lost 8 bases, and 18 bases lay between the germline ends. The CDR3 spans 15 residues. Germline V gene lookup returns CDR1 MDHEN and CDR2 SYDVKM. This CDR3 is CASSPTGLLTEKLFF. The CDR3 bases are TGTGCCAGCAGTCCAACGGGACTCCTGACAGAAAAACTGTTTTTT.

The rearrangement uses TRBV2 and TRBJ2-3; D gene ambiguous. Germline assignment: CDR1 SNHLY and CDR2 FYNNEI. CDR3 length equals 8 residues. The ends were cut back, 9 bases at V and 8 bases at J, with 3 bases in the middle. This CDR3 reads CARGTQYF. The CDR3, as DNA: TGTGCCAGGGGTACGCAGTATTTT.

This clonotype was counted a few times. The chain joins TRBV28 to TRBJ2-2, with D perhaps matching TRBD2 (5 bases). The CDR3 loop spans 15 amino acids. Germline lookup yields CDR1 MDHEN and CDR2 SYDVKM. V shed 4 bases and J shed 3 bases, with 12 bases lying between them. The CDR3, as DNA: TGTGCCAGCAGTTCGCGGCGGGCGGACACCGGGGAGCTGTTTTTT. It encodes CASSSRRADTGELFF.

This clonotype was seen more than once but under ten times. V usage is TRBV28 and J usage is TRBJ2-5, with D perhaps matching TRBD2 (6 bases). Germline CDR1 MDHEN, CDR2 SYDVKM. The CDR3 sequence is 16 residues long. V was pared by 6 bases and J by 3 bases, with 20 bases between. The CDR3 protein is CASSPPGLREKETQYF. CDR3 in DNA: TGTGCCAGCAGCCCCCCGGGGTTGCGGGAAAAAGAGACCCAGTACTTC.

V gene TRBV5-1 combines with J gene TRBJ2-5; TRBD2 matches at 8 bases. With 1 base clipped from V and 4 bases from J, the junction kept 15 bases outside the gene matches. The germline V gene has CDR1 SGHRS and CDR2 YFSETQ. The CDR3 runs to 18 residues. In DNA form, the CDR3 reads TGCGCCAGCAGCTTGTTAGCGGGGACCAGCCAAAGAGGAGAGACCCAGTACTTC. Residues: CASSLLAGTSQRGETQYF.

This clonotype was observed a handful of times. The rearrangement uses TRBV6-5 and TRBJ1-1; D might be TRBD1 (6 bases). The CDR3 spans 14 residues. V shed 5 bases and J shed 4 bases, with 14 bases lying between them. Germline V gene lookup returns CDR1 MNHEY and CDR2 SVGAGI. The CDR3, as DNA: TGTGCCAGCAGTATCAACGGGGGCGTCACTGAAGCTTTCTTT. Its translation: CASSINGGVTEAFF.

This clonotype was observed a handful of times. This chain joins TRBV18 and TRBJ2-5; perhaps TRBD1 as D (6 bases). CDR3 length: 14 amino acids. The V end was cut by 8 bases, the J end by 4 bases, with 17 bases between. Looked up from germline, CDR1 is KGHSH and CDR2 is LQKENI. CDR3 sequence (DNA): TGTGCCAGCGCCCAACAGACAGGCGGAGAGACCCAGTACTTC. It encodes CASAQQTGGETQYF.

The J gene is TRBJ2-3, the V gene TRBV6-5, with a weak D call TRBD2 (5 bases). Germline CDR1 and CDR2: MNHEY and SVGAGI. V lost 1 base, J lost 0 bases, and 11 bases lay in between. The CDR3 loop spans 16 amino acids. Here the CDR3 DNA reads TGTGCCAGCAGTTACTTGGGAGCGGCTAGCACAGATACGCAGTATTTT. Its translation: CASSYLGAASTDTQYF.

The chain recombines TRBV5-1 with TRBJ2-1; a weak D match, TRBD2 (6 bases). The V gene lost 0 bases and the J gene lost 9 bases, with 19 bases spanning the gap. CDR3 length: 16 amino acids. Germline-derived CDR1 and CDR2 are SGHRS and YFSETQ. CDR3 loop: CASSLVRDLGYSEQFF. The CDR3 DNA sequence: TGCGCCAGCAGCTTGGTAAGGGACTTAGGTTATAGTGAGCAGTTCTTC.